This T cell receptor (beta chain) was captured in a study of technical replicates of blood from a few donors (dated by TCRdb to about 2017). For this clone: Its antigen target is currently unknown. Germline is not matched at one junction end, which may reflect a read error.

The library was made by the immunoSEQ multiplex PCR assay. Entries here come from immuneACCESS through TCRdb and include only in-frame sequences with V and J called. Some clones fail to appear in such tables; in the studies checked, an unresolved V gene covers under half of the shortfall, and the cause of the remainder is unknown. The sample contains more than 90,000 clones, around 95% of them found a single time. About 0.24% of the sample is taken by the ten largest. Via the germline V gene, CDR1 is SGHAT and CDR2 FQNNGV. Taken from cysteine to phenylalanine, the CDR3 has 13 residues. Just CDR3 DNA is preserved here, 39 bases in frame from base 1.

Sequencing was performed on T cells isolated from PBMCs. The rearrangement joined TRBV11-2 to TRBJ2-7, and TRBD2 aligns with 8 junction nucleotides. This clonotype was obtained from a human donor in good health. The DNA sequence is TGTGCCAGCAGCTTAGTTTCGGGAGCGGGAGTACACTTC. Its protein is CASSLVSGAGVHF.